What follows are 17 T cell receptor beta chains derived from one specimen sequenced in a study of T cells in women clearing cervical HPV infection. Data came from immunoSEQ multiplex PCR; TCRdb stores just in-frame clones and leaves some out. Here the sample table reports approximately 16,000 clones. Sequenced: blood buffy coat. The origin of the receptors is a woman aged 18 to 69 with a cervical HPV16 infection that either progressed to CIN3+ or cleared (not recorded which).

In regard to this clone: The read comes to an end 3 residues before the CDR3 does, leaving the germline J gene to fill in the end. The rearrangement uses TRBV5-1 and TRBJ1-6; a weak D match, TRBD1 (6 bases). Germline lookup yields CDR1 SGHRS and CDR2 YFSETQ. V dropped 3 bases and J dropped 7 bases, with 14 bases sitting between them. The CDR3 has 15 amino acids. The sequenced CDR3 bases are TGCGCCAGCAGCTCCGAAGGACAGCCGAATTCACCC. Translation: CASSSEGQPNSP. The entire CDR3 is CASSSEGQPNSPLHF. Drawing the rest from reference TRBV5-1 and TRBJ1-6, the complete variable domain is KAGVTQTPRYLIKTRGQQVTLSCSPISGHRSVSWYQQTPGQGLQFLFEYFSETQRNKGNFPGRFSGRQFSNSRSEMNVSTLELGDSALYLCASSSEGQPNSPLHFGNGTRLTVT.

Remarks on this clone: With the read ending 3 residues before the CDR3 end, the germline J gene is used to fill in that end. The chain recombines TRBV18 with TRBJ2-7; D is possibly TRBD1 (5 bases). V gave up 2 bases and J gave up 1 base, with 12 bases separating them. The CDR3 length is 15 residues. Germline lookup yields CDR1 KGHSH and CDR2 LQKENI. CDR3 in amino acids: CASSPVRDVSYEQYF. The sequenced part of the CDR3 DNA is TGTGCCAGCTCACCAGTCAGGGATGTTTCCTACGAG.

The CDR3 bases that were read are TGTGCCAGTAGTATTCATCCGGGTGGGTACACTGAA. Its translation is CASSIHPGGYTE. In full, the CDR3 reads CASSIHPGGYTEAFF. The chain couples TRBV19 to TRBJ1-1; no firm D call. The read falls 3 residues short of the CDR3 end, and the missing part is taken from the germline J gene. V lost 3 bases, J lost 3 bases, and 14 bases lay in between. Germline V gene sequence: CDR1 LNHDA, CDR2 SQIVND (reference sequence). The CDR3 extends over 15 amino acids.

Comments on this clone: The read stops 3 residues short of the end of the CDR3; the missing end is completed from the germline J gene. The chain links TRBV10-1 to TRBJ1-2; D perhaps matches TRBD1 (5 bases). Per germline, CDR1 WNHNN and CDR2 SYGVQD (reference sequence). This CDR3 region has 15 residues. The CDR3 region is CARLPPGGNSYDYTF. The covered CDR3 bases are TGCGCCAGACTACCTCCGGGGGGAAACTCCTACGAC.

Concerning this clone: The read falls 3 residues short of the CDR3 end, and the missing part is taken from the germline J gene. The chain employs TRBV12-3 or TRBV12-4 and TRBJ2-2; D not certain. The CDR3 totals 15 residues. V dropped 3 bases and J dropped 4 bases, with 12 bases sitting between them. The sequenced part of the CDR3 DNA is TGTGCCAGCAGTTTCGAGGTAGCTGTCACCGGGGAG. Translated, it gives CASSFEVAVTGE. The whole CDR3 sequence reads CASSFEVAVTGELFF.

Details on this clone: The CDR3 goes on 3 residues after the read ends, and that part is filled in from the germline J gene. The chain joins TRBV7-2 to TRBJ2-5; 11 bases line up with TRBD1. The length of the CDR3 is 15 residues. With V trimmed by 5 bases and J by 5 bases, 7 bases remained unmatched. The germline V gene encodes CDR1 SGHTA and CDR2 FQGNSA. The part of the CDR3 DNA that was read is TGTGCCAGCAGCATGGACAGGGGGCTTTACGAGACC. Protein sequence: CASSMDRGLYET. The whole CDR3 sequence is CASSMDRGLYETQYF. Supplemented by reference TRBV7-2 and TRBJ2-5, the full variable domain reads GAGVSQSPSNKVTEKGKDVELRCDPISGHTALYWYRQSLGQGLEFLIYFQGNSAPDKSGLPSDRFSAERTGGSVSTLTIQRTQQEDSAVYLCASSMDRGLYETQYFGPGTRLLVL.

In regard to this clone: Read data end 3 residues before the CDR3 end; the end is taken from the germline J gene. The chain couples TRBV19 to TRBJ2-3, with D maybe TRBD2 (6 bases). This CDR3 is 18 amino acids long. Germline-derived CDR1 and CDR2 are LNHDA and SQIVND (reference sequence). CDR3 bases read: TGTGCCAGTAGTATCTCTAAGCTGGAGGGGTTGGGCAATCAGCCG. This translates into CASSISKLEGLGNQP. The CDR3, in full, reads CASSISKLEGLGNQPQYF.

As concerns this clone: The sequenced fragment ends 3 residues before the CDR3 boundary, so the rest is inferred from the germline J gene. The chain is built from TRBV2 and TRBJ2-2; D call uncertain. Germline CDR1 and CDR2: SNHLY and FYNNEI. This CDR3 contains 12 residues. The chain's CDR3 is CASISRVEKLFF. The CDR3 DNA, read in part, is TGTGCCAGCATTTCCCGGGTAGAAAAG. Full variable domain (outside the CDR3, taken from reference TRBV2 and TRBJ2-2): EPEVTQTPSHQVTQMGQEVILRCVPISNHLYFYWYRQILGQKVEFLVSFYNNEISEKSEIFDDQFSVERPDGSNFTLKIRSTKLEDSAMYFCASISRVEKLFFGEGSRLTVL.

Note on this clone: From the germline J gene comes the end of the CDR3, since the read stops 3 residues before it. This chain uses TRBV24-1 with TRBJ1-2; TRBD1 matches at 7 bases. J lost 3 bases, V lost 4 bases, and 4 bases had no gene match. The CDR3 runs 14 residues. CDR1 is KGHDR, CDR2 SFDVKD, per germline. The part of the CDR3 DNA that was read is TGTGCCACCAGTGACACAGGGGCGGACTATGGC. Translated: CATSDTGADYG. The full CDR3 protein is CATSDTGADYGYTF.

As for this clone: The read falls 3 residues short of the CDR3 end, and the missing part is taken from the germline J gene. The chain is built from TRBV10-3 and TRBJ2-3; D remains ambiguous. Germline CDR1 ENHRY, CDR2 SYGVKD. The CDR3 runs 13 residues. V shed 0 bases and J shed 5 bases, with 6 bases lying between them. CDR3 bases read: TGTGCCATCAGTGAGTCTCCGGGAGATACG. It is translated as CAISESPGDT. The full CDR3 reads CAISESPGDTQYF.

Concerning this clone: The read terminates 3 residues ahead of where the CDR3 ends, so the germline J gene completes it. The chain recombines TRBV19 with TRBJ1-2; TRBD1 is a possible D gene (5 bases). The CDR3 has 13 residues. Looked up from germline, CDR1 is LNHDA and CDR2 is SQIVND (reference sequence). V gave up 10 bases and J gave up 3 bases, with 15 bases separating them. Partial CDR3 DNA: TGTGCCACTAGCCCCAGGGCCCACTATGGC. Translating it yields CATSPRAHYG. The whole CDR3 sequence reads CATSPRAHYGYTF.

The part of the CDR3 DNA that was read is TGCAGTCCAGCGGGAGCGAACTACAATGAG. Protein sequence: CSPAGANYNE. The whole CDR3 is CSPAGANYNEQFF. V is TRBV20-1 and J is TRBJ2-1, with 8 bases that match TRBD2. Read sequence stops 3 residues before the CDR3 end, and the germline J gene provides the missing end. Germline-derived CDR1 and CDR2 are DFQATT and SNEGSKA (reference sequence). The CDR3 totals 13 residues. Losses at the gene ends were 8 bases for V and 3 bases for J; bases not matched to a gene: 6.

A remark on this clone: The read finishes 3 residues shy of the CDR3 end, and the germline J gene is used to complete it. This chain links TRBV5-1 with TRBJ2-3, with D perhaps matching TRBD2 (6 bases). CDR3 size: 15 residues. Germline loops: CDR1 SGHRS, CDR2 YFSETQ. The sequenced CDR3 bases are TGCGCCAGCAGCCCCGGGCGGGGTTTGCAAGAGACG. Its translation: CASSPGRGLQET. The CDR3 in full is CASSPGRGLQETQYF. The full variable domain, in which reference TRBV5-1 and TRBJ2-3 provide the parts outside the CDR3, is KAGVTQTPRYLIKTRGQQVTLSCSPISGHRSVSWYQQTPGQGLQFLFEYFSETQRNKGNFPGRFSGRQFSNSRSEMNVSTLELGDSALYLCASSPGRGLQETQYFGPGTRLTVL.

By frequency, this clone is medium-sized. The read stops 3 residues short of the end of the CDR3; the missing end is completed from the germline J gene. The chain combines TRBV20-1 with TRBJ2-4; TRBD2 aligns across 7 bases. Germline V gene data show CDR1 as DFQATT and CDR2 as SNEGSKA (reference sequence). The V gene end was trimmed by 3 bases and the J gene end by 6 bases; junction bases not matched to a gene: 8. CDR3 length: 14 residues. CDR3 bases read: TGCAGTGCTAGTGAGCGGGAAGGGCGAAACATT. It encodes CSASEREGRNI. The full-length CDR3 reads as CSASEREGRNIQYF.

With regard to this clone: Read sequence stops 3 residues before the CDR3 end, and the germline J gene provides the missing end. The chain has TRBV4-1 and TRBJ2-5; D gene unclear. Trimming stripped 1 base from V and 5 bases from J, with 8 bases between. The germline gives CDR1 MGHRA, CDR2 YSYEKL. This CDR3 has 13 residues. The CDR3 DNA, read in part, is TGCGCCAGCAGCCAAGCCCTCTCGGAGACC. Protein product: CASSQALSET. The whole CDR3 reads CASSQALSETQYF.

On this clone: The CDR3 goes on 3 residues after the read ends, and that part is filled in from the germline J gene. The chain uses TRBV20-1 and TRBJ2-7; 10 nucleotides align to TRBD1. After removal of 4 bases from V and 1 base from J, the junction contained 4 bases not matched to a gene. Germline V gene lookup returns CDR1 DFQATT and CDR2 SNEGSKA (reference sequence). This CDR3 comprises 14 residues. Partial CDR3 DNA: TGCAGTGCTAAACGGGACAGGGGATCCTACGAG. Translated, it gives CSAKRDRGSYE. The whole CDR3 is CSAKRDRGSYEQYF.

Comments on this clone: The CDR3 end falls 3 residues outside the read, so it is completed with the germline J gene. V usage is TRBV11-3 and J usage is TRBJ2-5, with 7 bases that match TRBD1. CDR1 is SGHNT, CDR2 YENEEA, per germline. J gave up 2 bases and V 2 bases, and 2 bases lay outside the gene matches. This CDR3 comprises 14 residues. CDR3 region: CASSLRGQQETQYF. Incomplete CDR3 DNA: TGTGCCAGCAGCTTAAGGGGGCAGCAAGAGACC.